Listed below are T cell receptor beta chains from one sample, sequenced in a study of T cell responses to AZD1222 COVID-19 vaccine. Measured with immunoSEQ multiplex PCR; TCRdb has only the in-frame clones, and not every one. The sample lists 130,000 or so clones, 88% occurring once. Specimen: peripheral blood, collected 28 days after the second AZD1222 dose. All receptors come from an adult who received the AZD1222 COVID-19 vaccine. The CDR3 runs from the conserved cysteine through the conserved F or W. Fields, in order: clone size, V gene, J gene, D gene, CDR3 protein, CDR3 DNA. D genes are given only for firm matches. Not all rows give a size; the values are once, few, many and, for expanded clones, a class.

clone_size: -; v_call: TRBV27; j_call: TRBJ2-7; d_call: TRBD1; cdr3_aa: CASRAPGQGGYEQYF; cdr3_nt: TGTGCCAGTAGAGCACCGGGACAGGGGGGCTACGAGCAGTACTTC
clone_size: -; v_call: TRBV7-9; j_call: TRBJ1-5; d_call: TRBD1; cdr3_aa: CASSADRGGLSQPQHF; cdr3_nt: TGTGCCAGCAGCGCGGACAGGGGAGGCCTTAGTCAGCCCCAGCATTTT
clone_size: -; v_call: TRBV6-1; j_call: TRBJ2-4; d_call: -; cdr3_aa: CASSEDRSGSIQYF; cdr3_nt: TGTGCCAGCAGCGAAGACAGGTCCGGGAGCATTCAGTACTTC
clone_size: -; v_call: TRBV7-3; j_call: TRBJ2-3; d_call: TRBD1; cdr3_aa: CASSFDRGADTQYF; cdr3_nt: TGTGCCAGCAGCTTCGACAGGGGCGCCGATACGCAGTATTTT
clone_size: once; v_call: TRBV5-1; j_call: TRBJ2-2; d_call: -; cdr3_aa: CASSLSVTGELFF; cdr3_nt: TGCGCCAGCAGCTTGAGTGTGACCGGGGAGCTGTTTTTT
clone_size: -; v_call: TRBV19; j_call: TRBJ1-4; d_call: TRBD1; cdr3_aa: CASSTDRVGEKLFF; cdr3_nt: TGTGCCAGTAGTACGGACAGGGTTGGTGAAAAACTGTTTTTT
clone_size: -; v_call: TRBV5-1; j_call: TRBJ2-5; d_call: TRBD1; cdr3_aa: CASQISWGTEETQYF; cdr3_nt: TGCGCCAGCCAAATCTCCTGGGGGACAGAAGAGACCCAGTACTTC
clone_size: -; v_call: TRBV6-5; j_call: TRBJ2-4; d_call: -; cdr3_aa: CASRAVLKSLQYF; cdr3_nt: TGTGCCAGCAGGGCCGTCCTAAAATCACTTCAGTACTTC
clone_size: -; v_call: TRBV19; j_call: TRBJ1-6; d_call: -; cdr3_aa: CASSIGRDNSPLHF; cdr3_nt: TGTGCCAGTAGTATCGGACGGGATAATTCACCCCTCCACTTT
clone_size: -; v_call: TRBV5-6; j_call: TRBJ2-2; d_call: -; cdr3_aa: CASSFLRGGELFF; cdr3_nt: TGTGCCAGCAGCTTCTTGCGCGGCGGGGAGCTGTTTTTT
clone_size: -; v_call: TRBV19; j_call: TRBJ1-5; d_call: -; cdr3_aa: CASRGLDSFNQPQHF; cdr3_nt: TGTGCCAGTAGGGGATTGGACAGCTTCAATCAGCCCCAGCATTTT
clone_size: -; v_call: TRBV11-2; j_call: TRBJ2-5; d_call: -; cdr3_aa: CASSLARTHKTQYF; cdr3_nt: TGTGCCAGCAGCTTAGCCCGGACGCACAAAACCCAGTACTTC
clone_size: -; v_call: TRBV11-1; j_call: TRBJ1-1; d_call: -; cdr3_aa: CASTNTLNTEAFF; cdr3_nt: TGTGCCAGCACCAACACACTGAACACTGAAGCTTTCTTT
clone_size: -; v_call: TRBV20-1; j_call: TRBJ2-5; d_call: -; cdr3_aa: CSARNGETQYF; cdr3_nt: TGCAGTGCTAGGAACGGGGAGACCCAGTACTTC
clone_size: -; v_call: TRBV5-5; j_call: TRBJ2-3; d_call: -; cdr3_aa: CASRTGLSTDTQYF; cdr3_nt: TGTGCCAGCAGGACGGGACTTAGCACAGATACGCAGTATTTT
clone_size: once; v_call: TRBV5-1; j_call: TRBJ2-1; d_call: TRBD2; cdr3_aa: CASSSRAGGTEQFF; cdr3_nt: TGCGCCAGCAGCTCACGCGCGGGGGGCACTGAGCAGTTCTTC
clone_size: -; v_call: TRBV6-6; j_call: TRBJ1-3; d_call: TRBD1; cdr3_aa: CASSYLQGRTGNTIYF; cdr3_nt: TGTGCCAGCAGTTACTTACAGGGGAGGACTGGAAACACCATATATTTT
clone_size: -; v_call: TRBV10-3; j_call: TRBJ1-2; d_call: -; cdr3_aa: CAISGARGYTF; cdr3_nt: TGTGCCATCAGTGGGGCGAGGGGCTACACCTTC
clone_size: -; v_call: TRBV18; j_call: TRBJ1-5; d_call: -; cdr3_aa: CASSPGRDQPQHF; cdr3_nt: TGTGCCAGCTCACCGGGCAGAGATCAGCCCCAGCATTTT
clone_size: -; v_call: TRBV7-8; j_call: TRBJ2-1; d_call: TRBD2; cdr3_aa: CASSPQPGLVLLF; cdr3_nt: TGTGCCAGCAGCCCTCAACCGGGACTAGTTTTACTCTTC
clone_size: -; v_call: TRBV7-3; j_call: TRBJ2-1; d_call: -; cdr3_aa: CASSMWTSLGDEQFF; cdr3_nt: TGTGCCAGCAGCATGTGGACGTCCTTGGGCGATGAGCAGTTCTTC
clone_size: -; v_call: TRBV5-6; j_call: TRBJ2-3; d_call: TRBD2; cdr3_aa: CASSLAGGPMQYF; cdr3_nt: TGTGCCAGCAGCTTAGCGGGGGGTCCTATGCAGTATTTT
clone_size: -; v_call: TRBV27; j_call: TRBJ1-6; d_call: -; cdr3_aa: CASSLRGVYNSPLHF; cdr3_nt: TGTGCCAGCAGCCTCCGTGGGGTTTACAATTCACCCCTCCACTTT
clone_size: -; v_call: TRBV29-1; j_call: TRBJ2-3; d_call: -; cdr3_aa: CSVEVGTGVPDTQYF; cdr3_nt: TGCAGCGTTGAAGTGGGGACGGGGGTCCCAGATACGCAGTATTTT
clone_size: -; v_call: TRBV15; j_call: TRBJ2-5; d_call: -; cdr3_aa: CATSRDSWVGTQYF; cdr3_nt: TGTGCCACCAGCAGAGACTCATGGGTCGGGACCCAGTACTTC
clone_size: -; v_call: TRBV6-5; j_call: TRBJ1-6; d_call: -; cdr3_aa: CASSYSRYNSPLHF; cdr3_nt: TGTGCCAGCAGTTACTCCCGCTATAATTCACCCCTCCACTTT
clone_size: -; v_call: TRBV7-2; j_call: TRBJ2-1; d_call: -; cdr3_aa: CASSLVLRGEQFF; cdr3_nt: TGTGCCAGCAGCTTAGTTTTGCGAGGGGAGCAGTTCTTC
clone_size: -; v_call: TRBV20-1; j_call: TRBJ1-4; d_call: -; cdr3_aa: CSASGNEKLFF; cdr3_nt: TGCAGTGCTAGCGGTAATGAAAAACTGTTTTTT
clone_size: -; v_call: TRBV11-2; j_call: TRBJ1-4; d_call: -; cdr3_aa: CASSLERATNEKLFF; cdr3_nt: TGTGCCAGCAGCCTCGAGAGGGCAACTAATGAAAAACTGTTTTTT
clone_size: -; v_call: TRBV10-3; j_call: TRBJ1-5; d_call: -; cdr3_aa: CAISEQGLYSNQPQHF; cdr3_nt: TGTGCCATCAGTGAGCAGGGACTCTATAGCAATCAGCCCCAGCATTTT
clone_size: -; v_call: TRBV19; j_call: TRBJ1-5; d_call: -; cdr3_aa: CASSIPLGRGESNQPQHF; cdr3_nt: TGTGCCAGTAGTATTCCCCTCGGCAGGGGAGAGAGCAATCAGCCCCAGCATTTT
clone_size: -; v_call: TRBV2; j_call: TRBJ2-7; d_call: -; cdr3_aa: CASSESSYEQYF; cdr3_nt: TGTGCCAGCAGTGAATCTTCCTACGAGCAGTACTTC
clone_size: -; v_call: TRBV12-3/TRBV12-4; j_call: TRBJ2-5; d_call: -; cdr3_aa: CASSFGNQETQYF; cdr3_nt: TGTGCCAGCAGTTTTGGTAACCAAGAGACCCAGTACTTC
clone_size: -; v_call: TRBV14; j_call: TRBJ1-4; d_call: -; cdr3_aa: CASSTRTDLNEKLFF; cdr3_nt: TGTGCCAGCAGCACCCGGACGGACCTTAATGAAAAACTGTTTTTT
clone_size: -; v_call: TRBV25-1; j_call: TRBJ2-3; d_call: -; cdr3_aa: CASSDPFGDTQYF; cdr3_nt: TGTGCCAGCAGTGACCCCTTCGGCGATACGCAGTATTTT
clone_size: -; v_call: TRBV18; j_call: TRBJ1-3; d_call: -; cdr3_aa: CASSPQSSGNTIYF; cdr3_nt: TGTGCCAGCTCACCCCAGAGCTCTGGAAACACCATATATTTT
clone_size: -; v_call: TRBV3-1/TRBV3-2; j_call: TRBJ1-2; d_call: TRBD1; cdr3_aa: CASSLLTGGYGYTF; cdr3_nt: TGTGCCAGCAGCCTACTCACAGGGGGCTATGGCTACACCTTC
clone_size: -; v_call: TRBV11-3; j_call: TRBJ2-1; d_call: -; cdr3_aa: CASSLVDNEQFF; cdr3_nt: TGTGCCAGCAGCTTAGTAGACAATGAGCAGTTCTTC
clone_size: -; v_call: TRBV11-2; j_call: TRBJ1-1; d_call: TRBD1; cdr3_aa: CASSPGQGTFGDTEAFF; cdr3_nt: TGTGCCAGCAGCCCCGGACAGGGGACGTTTGGAGACACTGAAGCTTTCTTT
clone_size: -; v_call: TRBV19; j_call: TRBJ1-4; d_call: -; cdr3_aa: CASSISGDEKLFF; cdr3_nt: TGTGCCAGTAGTATCTCAGGTGACGAAAAACTGTTTTTT
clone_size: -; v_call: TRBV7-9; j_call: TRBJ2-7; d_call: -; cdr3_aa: CASSLQLGEQYF; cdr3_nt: TGTGCCAGCAGCTTACAGTTGGGCGAGCAGTACTTC
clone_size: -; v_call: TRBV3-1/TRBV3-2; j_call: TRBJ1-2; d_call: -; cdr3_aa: CASSQAGTEGAVGYTF; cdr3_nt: TGTGCCAGCAGCCAAGCTGGAACAGAGGGAGCAGTCGGCTACACCTTC
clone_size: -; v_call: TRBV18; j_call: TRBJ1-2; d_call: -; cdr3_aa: CASSPPRAGGHYGYTF; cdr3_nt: TGTGCCAGCTCACCACCGAGGGCCGGGGGTCACTATGGCTACACCTTC
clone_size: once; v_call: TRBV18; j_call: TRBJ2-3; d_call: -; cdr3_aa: CASSLRDSAPGDTDTQYF; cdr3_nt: TGTGCCAGCTCACTTCGGGACTCTGCCCCGGGAGACACAGATACGCAGTATTTT
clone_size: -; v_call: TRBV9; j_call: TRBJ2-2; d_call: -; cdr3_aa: CASSVEVAANTGELFF; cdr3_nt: TGTGCCAGCAGCGTAGAGGTTGCGGCGAACACCGGGGAGCTGTTTTTT
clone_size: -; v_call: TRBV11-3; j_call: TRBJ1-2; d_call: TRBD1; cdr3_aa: CASSHPDRDSQGYTF; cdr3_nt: TGTGCCAGCAGCCACCCCGACAGGGATTCGCAAGGCTACACCTTC